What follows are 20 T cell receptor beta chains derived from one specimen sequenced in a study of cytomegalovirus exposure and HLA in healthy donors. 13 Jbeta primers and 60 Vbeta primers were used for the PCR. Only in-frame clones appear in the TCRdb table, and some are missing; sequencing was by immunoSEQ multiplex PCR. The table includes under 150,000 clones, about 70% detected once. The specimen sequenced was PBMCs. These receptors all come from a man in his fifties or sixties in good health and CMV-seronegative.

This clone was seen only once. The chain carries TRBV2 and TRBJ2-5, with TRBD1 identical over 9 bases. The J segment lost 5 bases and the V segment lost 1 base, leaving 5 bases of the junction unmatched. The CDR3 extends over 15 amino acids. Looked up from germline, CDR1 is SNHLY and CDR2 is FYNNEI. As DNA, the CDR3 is TGTGCCAGCAGTGAAGAGGGGACAGGGTGGGAGACCCAGTACTTC. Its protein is CASSEEGTGWETQYF.

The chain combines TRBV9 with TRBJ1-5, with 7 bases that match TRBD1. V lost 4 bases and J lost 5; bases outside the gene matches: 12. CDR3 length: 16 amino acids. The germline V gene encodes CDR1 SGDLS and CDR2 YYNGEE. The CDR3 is CASSTRGQPVDQPQHF. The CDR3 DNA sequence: TGTGCCAGCAGCACCCGGGGACAGCCAGTTGATCAGCCCCAGCATTTT.

CDR3 DNA sequence: TGTGCCAGCAGAGGGACTAGCGGGAGTAAGTTCTTC. Translating gives CASRGTSGSKFF. The J gene is TRBJ2-1, the V gene TRBV27, with 14 bases fitting TRBD2. This CDR3 region has 12 residues. Germline V CDR1 and CDR2: MNHEY, SMNVEV (reference sequence). The junction had 3 bases not matched to a gene; V was cut back by 6 bases and J by 14 bases.

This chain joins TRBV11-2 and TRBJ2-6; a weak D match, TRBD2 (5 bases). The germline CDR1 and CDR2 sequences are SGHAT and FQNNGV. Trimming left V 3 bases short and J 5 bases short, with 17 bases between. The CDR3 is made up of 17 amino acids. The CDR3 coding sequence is TGTGCCAGCAGCTTGGCCTGGGAGTTGTACCGGGCCAACGTCCTGACTTTC. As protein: CASSLAWELYRANVLTF. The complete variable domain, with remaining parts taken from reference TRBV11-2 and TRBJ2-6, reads EAGVAQSPRYKIIEKRQSVAFWCNPISGHATLYWYQQILGQGPKLLIQFQNNGVVDDSQLPKDRFSAERLKGVDSTLKIQPAKLEDSAVYLCASSLAWELYRANVLTFGAGSRLTVL.

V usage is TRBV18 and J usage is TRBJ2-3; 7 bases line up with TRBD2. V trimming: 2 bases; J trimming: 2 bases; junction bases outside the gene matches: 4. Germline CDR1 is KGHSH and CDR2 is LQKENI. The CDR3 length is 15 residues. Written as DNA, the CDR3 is TGTGCCAGCTCACCAGGGCTAGCGGACACAGATACGCAGTATTTT. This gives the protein CASSPGLADTDTQYF.

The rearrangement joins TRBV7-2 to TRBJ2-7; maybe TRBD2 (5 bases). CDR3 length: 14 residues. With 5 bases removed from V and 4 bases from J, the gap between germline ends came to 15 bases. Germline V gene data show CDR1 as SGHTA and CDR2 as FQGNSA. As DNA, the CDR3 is TGTGCCAGCAGCCCACGGGCGGGTCCATACGAGCAGTACTTC. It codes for CASSPRAGPYEQYF.

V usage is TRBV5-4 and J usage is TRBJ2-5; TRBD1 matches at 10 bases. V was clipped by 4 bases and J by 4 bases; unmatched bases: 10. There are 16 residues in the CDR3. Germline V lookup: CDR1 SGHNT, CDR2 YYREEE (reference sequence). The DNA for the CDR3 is TGTGCCAGCAGCCCTCGGGACAGGGGAGACACAGAGACCCAGTACTTC. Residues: CASSPRDRGDTETQYF.

Written as DNA, the CDR3 is TGTGCCAGCAGCAAAGGGGGCTTTGCGGGGGGGCCCGGGGAGCTGTTTTTT. Translation: CASSKGGFAGGPGELFF. The gene calls are TRBV21-1 and TRBJ2-2; the tabulated D call, TRBD2, remains unverified against the DNA. TRBV21-1 is classified as a pseudogene. This CDR3 is built from 17 residues.

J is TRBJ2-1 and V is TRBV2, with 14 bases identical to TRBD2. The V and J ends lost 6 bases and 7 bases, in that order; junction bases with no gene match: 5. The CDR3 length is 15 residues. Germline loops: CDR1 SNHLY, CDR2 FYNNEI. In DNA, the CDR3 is TGTGCCAGCAGAACCGGGACTAGCGGGGGAAATGAGCAGTTCTTC. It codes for CASRTGTSGGNEQFF.

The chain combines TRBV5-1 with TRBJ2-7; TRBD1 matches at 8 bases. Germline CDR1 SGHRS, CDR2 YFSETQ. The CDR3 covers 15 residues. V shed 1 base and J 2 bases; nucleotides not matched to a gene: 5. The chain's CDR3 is CASSLTGGSTYEQYF. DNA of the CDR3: TGCGCCAGCAGCTTGACAGGGGGGTCCACCTACGAGCAGTACTTC.

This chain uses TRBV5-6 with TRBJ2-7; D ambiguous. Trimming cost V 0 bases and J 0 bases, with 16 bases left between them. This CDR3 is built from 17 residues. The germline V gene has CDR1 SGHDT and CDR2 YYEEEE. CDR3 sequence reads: CASSLGFVPESSYEQYF. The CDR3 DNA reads TGTGCCAGCAGCTTGGGTTTCGTTCCGGAGAGCTCCTACGAGCAGTACTTC.

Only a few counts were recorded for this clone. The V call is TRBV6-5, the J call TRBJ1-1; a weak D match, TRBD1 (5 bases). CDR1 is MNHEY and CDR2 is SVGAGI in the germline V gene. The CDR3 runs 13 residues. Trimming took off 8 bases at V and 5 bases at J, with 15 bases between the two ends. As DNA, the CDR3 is TGTGCCAGCGGGGAGACAGCGGGTACTGAAGCTTTCTTT. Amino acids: CASGETAGTEAFF.

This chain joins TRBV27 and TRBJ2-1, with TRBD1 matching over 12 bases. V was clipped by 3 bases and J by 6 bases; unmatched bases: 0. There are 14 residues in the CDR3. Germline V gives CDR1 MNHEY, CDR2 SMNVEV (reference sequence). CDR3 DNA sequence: TGTGCCAGCAGTTTGGGACAGGGGGCCAATGAGCAGTTCTTC. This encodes CASSLGQGANEQFF.

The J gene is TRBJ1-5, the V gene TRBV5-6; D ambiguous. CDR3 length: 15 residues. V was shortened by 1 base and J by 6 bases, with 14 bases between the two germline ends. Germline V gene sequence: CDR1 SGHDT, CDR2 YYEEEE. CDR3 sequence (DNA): TGTGCCAGCAGCTTGTCACTGGGAGTGGGTCAGCCCCAGCATTTT. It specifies CASSLSLGVGQPQHF. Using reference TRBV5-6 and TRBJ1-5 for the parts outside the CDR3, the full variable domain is DAGVTQSPTHLIKTRGQQVTLRCSPKSGHDTVSWYQQALGQGPQFIFQYYEEEERQRGNFPDRFSGHQFPNYSSELNVNALLLGDSALYLCASSLSLGVGQPQHFGDGTRLSIL.

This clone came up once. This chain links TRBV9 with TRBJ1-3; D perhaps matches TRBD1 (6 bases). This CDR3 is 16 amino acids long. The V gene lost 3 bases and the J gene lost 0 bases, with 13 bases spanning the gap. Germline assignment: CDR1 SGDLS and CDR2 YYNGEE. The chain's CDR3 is CASSASGGLSGNTIYF. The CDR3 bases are TGTGCCAGCAGCGCCTCTGGGGGCCTCTCTGGAAACACCATATATTTT.

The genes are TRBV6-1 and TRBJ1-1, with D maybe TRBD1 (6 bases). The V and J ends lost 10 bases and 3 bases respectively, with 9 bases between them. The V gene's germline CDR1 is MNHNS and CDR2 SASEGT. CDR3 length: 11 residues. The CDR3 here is CATNRDTEAFF. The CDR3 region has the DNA TGTGCCACAAACAGGGACACTGAAGCTTTCTTT.

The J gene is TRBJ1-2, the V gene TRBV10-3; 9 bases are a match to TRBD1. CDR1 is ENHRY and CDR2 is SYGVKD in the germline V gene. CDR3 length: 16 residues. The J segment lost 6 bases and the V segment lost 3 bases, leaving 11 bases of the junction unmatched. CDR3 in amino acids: CAISDHNTGGENGYTF. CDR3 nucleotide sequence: TGTGCCATCAGTGACCACAACACAGGGGGCGAGAATGGCTACACCTTC.

The CDR3 protein is CASSLDRTQETQYF. The DNA of the CDR3 is TGTGCCAGCAGCTTAGACAGGACTCAAGAGACCCAGTACTTC. This chain joins TRBV7-3 and TRBJ2-5, with D possibly matching TRBD1 (6 bases). The CDR3 is 14 amino acids. Trimming removed 2 bases at V and 2 bases at J, with 9 bases between. Germline lookup yields CDR1 SGHTA and CDR2 FQGTGA.

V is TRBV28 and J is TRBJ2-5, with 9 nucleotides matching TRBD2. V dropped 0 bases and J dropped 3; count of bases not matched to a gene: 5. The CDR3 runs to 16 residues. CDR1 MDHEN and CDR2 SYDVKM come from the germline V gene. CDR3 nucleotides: TGTGCCAGCAGTTTATGGCTAGCGGGATCGGAAGAGACCCAGTACTTC. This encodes CASSLWLAGSEETQYF.

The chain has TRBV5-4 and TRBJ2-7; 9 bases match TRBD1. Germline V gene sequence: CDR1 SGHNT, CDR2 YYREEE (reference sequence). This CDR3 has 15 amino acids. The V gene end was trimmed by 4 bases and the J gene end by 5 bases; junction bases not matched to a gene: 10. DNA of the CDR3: TGTGCCAGCAGCATGGCCGGAACAGGGGGCCACGAGCAGTACTTC. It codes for CASSMAGTGGHEQYF.